These 8 T cell receptor beta chains originate from one sample sequenced in a study of spatial heterogeneity in lung cancer. Described time point: sample taken at primary tumor resection. In each case, whole RNA from tumor, nontumor lung or frozen PBMC was sequenced unsorted. TCRdb called the 5' RACE reads again in MiXCR, with one record for every CDR3 protein. The table has tens of thousands of distinct CDR3 sequences, around 13% seen once. Specimen: PBMCs, collected at surgery. The receptors were gathered from a male donor with early-stage non-small cell lung cancer.

V and J are TRBV12-3 or TRBV12-4 and TRBJ2-1; 12 nucleotides align to TRBD2. Trimming at V came to 1 base and at J to 3 bases, leaving 4 bases not matched to a gene. The CDR3 is made up of 17 amino acids. CDR3 region: CASSLGLLAGGYNEQFF. CDR3 sequence (DNA): TGTGCCAGCAGTTTAGGCCTACTAGCGGGAGGCTACAATGAGCAGTTCTTC.

The V call is TRBV11-2, the J call TRBJ2-7; the D gene could be TRBD1 or TRBD2 (5 bases each). Germline-derived CDR1 and CDR2 are SGHAT and FQNNGV. The CDR3 length is 14 residues. Trimming shortened V by 3 bases and J by 6 bases, and 15 bases separated the two germline ends. The CDR3 nucleotides read TGTGCCAGCAGCTTCGGGACGCCTCGGATCGAGCAGTACTTC. This encodes CASSFGTPRIEQYF.

CDR3 region: CSARDTGTRVDEQFF. CDR3 sequence (DNA): TGCAGTGCTAGAGACACCGGGACTAGGGTAGATGAGCAGTTCTTC. The rearrangement uses TRBV20-1 and TRBJ2-1; 8 nucleotides align to TRBD2. The CDR3 extends over 15 amino acids. Unmatched junction bases numbered 9, after V lost 0 bases and J lost 8 bases. The germline V gene encodes CDR1 DFQATT and CDR2 SNEGSKA (reference sequence).

As concerns this clonotype: A read error may explain this, as a much larger clone is one base away. The rearrangement uses TRBV29-1 and TRBJ1-1; 9 bases map to TRBD1. The CDR3 is made up of 15 amino acids. Germline values: CDR1 SQVTM, CDR2 ANQGSEA. CDR3 residues: CSIDRDRVSNTEAFF. The CDR3 DNA follows: TGCAGCATTGACAGGGACAGGGTATCCAACACTGAAGCTTTCTTT.

This clonotype was found a few times. The chain combines TRBV5-1 with TRBJ1-1; perhaps TRBD1 as D (5 bases). This CDR3 contains 14 residues. Trimming cost V 4 bases and J 0 bases, with 10 bases left between them. The germline V gene encodes CDR1 SGHRS and CDR2 YFSETQ. The CDR3 DNA follows: TGCGCCAGCAGCGGGGGGGTCATGAACACTGAAGCTTTCTTT. Translation: CASSGGVMNTEAFF.

This rearrangement joins TRBV5-8 to TRBJ1-1; D call uncertain. Between the trimmed V and J ends, which lost 3 bases and 3 bases, there was a span of 15 bases. CDR1 is SGHTS, CDR2 YDEGEE, per germline. CDR3 length: 15 amino acids. CDR3 loop: CASSSRRFPDTEAFF. The CDR3 DNA reads as TGTGCCAGCAGCTCCCGCAGGTTTCCGGACACTGAAGCTTTCTTT.

V is TRBV5-1 and J is TRBJ1-1; D is unresolved. CDR3 length: 15 amino acids. V was cut by 4 bases and J by 4 bases, with 17 bases left in between. Germline CDR1 and CDR2: SGHRS and YFSETQ. The CDR3 protein is CASSLPGSSGTEAFF. The CDR3 DNA reads as TGCGCCAGCAGCCTCCCGGGAAGCAGTGGCACTGAAGCTTTCTTT.

This clonotype turned up a few times. The chain has TRBV6-1 and TRBJ2-1; TRBD1 agrees at 9 bases. This CDR3 spans 13 amino acids. Germline lookup yields CDR1 MNHNS and CDR2 SASEGT. V lost 10 bases, J lost 7 bases, and 8 bases stayed unmatched. The CDR3 DNA follows: TGTGCCACCTATGTAGGACAGGGGAATGAGCAGTTCTTC. Its protein product is CATYVGQGNEQFF.